This T cell receptor (beta chain) was retrieved from a study of CD8 T cells in ankylosing spondylitis. This clonotype was counted many times. Via MiXCR, TCRdb re-called the 5' RACE reads, giving one row per CDR3 protein. This sample carries 200,000 or so distinct CDR3 sequences, about 26% of them seen once, and the ten largest clones take less than 8.5%. The CDR3 is 16 residues long. In germline, CDR1 is MGHRA, CDR2 YSYEKL. Trimming removed 0 bases at V and 1 base at J, with 12 bases between. The specimen sequenced was blood, either unsorted or a sorted T cell fraction (not recorded which). The clonotype was recovered from a male donor with ankylosing spondylitis or in good health (not recorded which). The gene calls are TRBV4-1 and TRBJ1-2, with a tentative D call TRBD1 (6 bases). The CDR3 nucleotides read TGCGCCAGCAGCCAAGACTGGGACACATATAACTATGGCTACACCTTC. This sequence encodes CASSQDWDTYNYGYTF.